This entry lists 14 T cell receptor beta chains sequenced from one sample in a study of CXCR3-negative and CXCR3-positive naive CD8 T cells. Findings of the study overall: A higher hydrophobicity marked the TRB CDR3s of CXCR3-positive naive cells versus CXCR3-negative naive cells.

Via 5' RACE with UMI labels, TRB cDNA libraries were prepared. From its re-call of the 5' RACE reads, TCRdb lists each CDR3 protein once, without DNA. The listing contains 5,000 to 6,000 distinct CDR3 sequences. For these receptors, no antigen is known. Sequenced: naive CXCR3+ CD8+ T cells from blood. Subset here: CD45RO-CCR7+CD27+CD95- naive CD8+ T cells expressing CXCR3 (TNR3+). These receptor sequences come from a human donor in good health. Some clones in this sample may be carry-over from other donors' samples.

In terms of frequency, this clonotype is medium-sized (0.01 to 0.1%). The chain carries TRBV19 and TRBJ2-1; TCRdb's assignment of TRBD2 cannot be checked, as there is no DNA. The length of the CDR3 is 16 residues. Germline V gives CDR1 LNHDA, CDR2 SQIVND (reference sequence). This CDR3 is CASSIGVAGLYNEQFF.

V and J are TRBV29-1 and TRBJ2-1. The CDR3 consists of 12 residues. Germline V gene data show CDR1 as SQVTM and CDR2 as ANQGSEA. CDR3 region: CSVELWDNEQFF.

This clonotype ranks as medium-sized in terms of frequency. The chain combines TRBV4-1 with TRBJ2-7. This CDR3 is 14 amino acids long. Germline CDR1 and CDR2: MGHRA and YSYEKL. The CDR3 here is CASSQYHGENEQYF.

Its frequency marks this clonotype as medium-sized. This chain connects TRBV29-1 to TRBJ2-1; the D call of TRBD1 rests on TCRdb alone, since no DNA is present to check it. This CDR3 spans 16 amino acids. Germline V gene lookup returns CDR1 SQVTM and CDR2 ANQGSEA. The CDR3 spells CSVAGQGASLYNEQFF.

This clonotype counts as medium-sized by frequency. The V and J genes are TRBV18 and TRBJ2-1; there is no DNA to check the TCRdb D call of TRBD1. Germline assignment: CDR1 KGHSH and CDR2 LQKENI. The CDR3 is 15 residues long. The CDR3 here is CASSPRGTDYNEQFF.

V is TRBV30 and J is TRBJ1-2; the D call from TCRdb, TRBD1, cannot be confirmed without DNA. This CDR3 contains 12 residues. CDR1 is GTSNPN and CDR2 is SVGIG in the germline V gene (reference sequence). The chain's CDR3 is CAWSEGYYGYTF.

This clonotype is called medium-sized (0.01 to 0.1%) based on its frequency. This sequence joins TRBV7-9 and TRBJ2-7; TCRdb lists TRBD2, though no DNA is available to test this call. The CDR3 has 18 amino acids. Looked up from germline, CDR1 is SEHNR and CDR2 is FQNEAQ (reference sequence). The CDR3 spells CASSLVATSGRDQYEQYF.

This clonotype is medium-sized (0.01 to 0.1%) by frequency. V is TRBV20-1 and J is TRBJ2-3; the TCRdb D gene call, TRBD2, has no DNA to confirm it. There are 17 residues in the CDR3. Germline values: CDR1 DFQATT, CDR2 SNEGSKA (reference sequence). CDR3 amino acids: CSARDPRTSGYTDTQYF.

This CDR3 reads CASSPGLAATDTQYF. The V and J genes are TRBV13 and TRBJ2-3; TCRdb lists TRBD2, though no DNA is available to test this call. The CDR3 has 15 residues. The germline CDR1 and CDR2 sequences are PRHDT and FYEKMQ (reference sequence).

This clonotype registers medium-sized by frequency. The CDR3 loop is CASSLSDSLSYEQYF. This chain links TRBV27 with TRBJ2-7; TCRdb selects TRBD1, and the lack of DNA leaves this call unchecked. CDR1 MNHEY and CDR2 SMNVEV come from the germline V gene (reference sequence). This CDR3 has 15 amino acids.

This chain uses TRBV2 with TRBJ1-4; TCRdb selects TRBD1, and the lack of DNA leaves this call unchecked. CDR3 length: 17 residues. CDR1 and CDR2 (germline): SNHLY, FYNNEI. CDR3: CASSGGTELWTNEKLFF.

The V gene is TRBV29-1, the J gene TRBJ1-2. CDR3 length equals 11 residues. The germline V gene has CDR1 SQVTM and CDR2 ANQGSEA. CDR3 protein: CSVDMDHGYTF.

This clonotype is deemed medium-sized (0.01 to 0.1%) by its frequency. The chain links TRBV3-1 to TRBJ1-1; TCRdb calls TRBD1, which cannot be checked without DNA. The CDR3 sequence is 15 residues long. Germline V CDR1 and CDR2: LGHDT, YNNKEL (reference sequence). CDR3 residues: CASSQAPDGNTEAFF.

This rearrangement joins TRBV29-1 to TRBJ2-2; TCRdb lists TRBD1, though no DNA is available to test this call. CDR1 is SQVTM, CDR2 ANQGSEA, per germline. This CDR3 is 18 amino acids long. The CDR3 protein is CSVEAHSGVVAHTGELFF.